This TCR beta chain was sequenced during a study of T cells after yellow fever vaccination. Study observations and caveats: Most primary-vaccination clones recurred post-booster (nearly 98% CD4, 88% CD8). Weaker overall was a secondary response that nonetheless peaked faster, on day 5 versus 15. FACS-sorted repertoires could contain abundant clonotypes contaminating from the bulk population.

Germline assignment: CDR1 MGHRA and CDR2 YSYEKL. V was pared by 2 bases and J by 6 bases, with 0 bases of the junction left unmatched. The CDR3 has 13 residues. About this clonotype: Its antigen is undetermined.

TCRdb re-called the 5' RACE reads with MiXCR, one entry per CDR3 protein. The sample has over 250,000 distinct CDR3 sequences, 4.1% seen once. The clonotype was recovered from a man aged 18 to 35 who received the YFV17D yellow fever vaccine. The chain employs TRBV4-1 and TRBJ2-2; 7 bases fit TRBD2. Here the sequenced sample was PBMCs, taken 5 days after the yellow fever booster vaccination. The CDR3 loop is CASSQRGAGELFF. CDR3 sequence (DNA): TGCGCCAGCAGCCAACGGGGGGCCGGGGAGCTGTTTTTT.